This T cell receptor beta chain was captured by sequencing in a study of T cell repertoires in cytomegalovirus infection. Germline assignment: CDR1 SGHTA and CDR2 FQGNSA. There are 15 residues in the CDR3. V was clipped by 5 bases and J by 5 bases, with 15 bases between them. TCRdb ran MiXCR on the reads and lists one entry per CDR3 protein. This table holds about 570,000 distinct CDR3 sequences, about 39% found once. At least ten counts were recorded for this clonotype. Its antigen is still unknown. The gene calls are TRBV7-2 and TRBJ2-2; perhaps TRBD2 as D (5 bases). Sequences were derived from cultured PBMCs, sampled from culture after CMV antigen stimulation. This TCR was sampled from a human donor in good health (CMV status not recorded). Some clones in this sample may be carry-over from other donors' samples. The CDR3 DNA reads TGTGCCAGCAGCGTACGAGGACTGGGAACCGGGGAGCTGTTTTTT. Protein product: CASSVRGLGTGELFF.